This T cell receptor (beta chain) is from a study of CD8+ T cells in alopecia areata. PBMCs were stained for CD3, CD4 and CD8, and CD4+ and CD8+ T cells were sorted. To note about this clone: Antigen: not known.

Following RNA extraction, reverse transcription yielded cDNA that acted as the sequencing template. Measured with immunoSEQ multiplex PCR; TCRdb has only the in-frame clones, and not every one. The table shows over 150,000 clones, with roughly 50% occurring only once. General observations from the study: Affected lesional scalp, above all in alopecia totalis/universalis, was more clonal than normal scalp. In scalp samples, resident alphabeta T cells of normal skin are also sequenced. Mice showed TCR sharing more clearly than patients did, possibly owing to HLA.

Specimen: CD8+ T cells sorted from blood. The sequence was obtained from a human donor in good health.

Here the CDR3 reads CASSLKAGGETQYF. The CDR3 DNA reads TGCGCCAGCAGCTTGAAAGCGGGAGGCGAGACCCAGTACTTC. The genes are TRBV5-1 and TRBJ2-5; the match to TRBD2 covers 9 bases. The J segment lost 5 bases and the V segment lost 1 base, leaving 3 bases of the junction unmatched. In germline, CDR1 is SGHRS, CDR2 YFSETQ. This CDR3 spans 14 amino acids.